This T cell receptor beta chain is drawn from a study of molecular identifiers for immune sequencing clone quantification. Germline V gives CDR1 MGHRA, CDR2 YSYEKL. With 1 base removed from V and 0 bases from J, the gap between germline ends came to 11 bases. The CDR3 length is 16 residues. This clonotype was recorded at least ten times. TCRdb redid the calling of the PCR reads with MiXCR, one entry per CDR3 protein. The sample has approximately 41,000 distinct CDR3 sequences; 15% to 20% are singletons. Sequenced input: naive CD8+ T cells from blood, with Jurkat cell RNA spiked in. Subset defined: FACS-sorted CD8+CD4-CCR7+CD45RA+ naive T cells. The chain links TRBV4-1 to TRBJ2-3; perhaps TRBD1 as D (5 bases). This TCR derives from a human donor in good health. Some libraries in this study had Jurkat cell RNA spiked in. CDR3 sequence reads: CASSQGTPPSTDTQYF. The CDR3 DNA sequence: TGCGCCAGCAGCCAAGGGACACCGCCAAGCACAGATACGCAGTATTTT.